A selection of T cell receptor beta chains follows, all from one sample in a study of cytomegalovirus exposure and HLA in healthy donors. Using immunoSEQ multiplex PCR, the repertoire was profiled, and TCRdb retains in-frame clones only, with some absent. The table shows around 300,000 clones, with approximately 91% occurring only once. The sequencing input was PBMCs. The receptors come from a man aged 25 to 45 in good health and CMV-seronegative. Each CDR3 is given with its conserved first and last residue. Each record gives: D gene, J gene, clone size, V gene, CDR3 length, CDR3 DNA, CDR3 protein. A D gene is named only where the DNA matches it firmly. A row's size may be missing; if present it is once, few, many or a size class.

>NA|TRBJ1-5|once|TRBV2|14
TGTGCCAGCAGTGAAGCGTCAGTGCTTCAGCCCCAGCATTTT
CASSEASVLQPQHF
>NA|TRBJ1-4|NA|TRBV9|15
TGTGCCAGCAGCGCCCTCAGGGAAAGGGATGAAAAACTGTTTTTT
CASSALRERDEKLFF
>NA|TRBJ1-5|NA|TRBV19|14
TGTGCCAGTAGTATAGTAAAGGGAGATCAGCCCCAGCATTTT
CASSIVKGDQPQHF
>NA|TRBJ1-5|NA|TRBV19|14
TGTGCCACCATGCGGAGGGATAGCAATCAGCCCCAGCATTTT
CATMRRDSNQPQHF
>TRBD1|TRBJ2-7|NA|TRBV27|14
TGTGCCAGCAGTTCGGGGACAGGGGGGAGGGAGCAGTACTTC
CASSSGTGGREQYF
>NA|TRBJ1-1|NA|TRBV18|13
TGTGCCAGCTCGCCAACACTGAACACTGAAGCTTTCTTT
CASSPTLNTEAFF
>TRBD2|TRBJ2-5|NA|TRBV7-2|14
TGTGCCAGCAGCCGACTAGCGTCGGGGGAGACCCAGTACTTC
CASSRLASGETQYF
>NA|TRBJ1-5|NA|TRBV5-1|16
TGCGCCAGCAGCTTGGGGGACAACTATAGCAATCAGCCCCAGCATTTT
CASSLGDNYSNQPQHF
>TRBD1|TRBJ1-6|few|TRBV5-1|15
TGCGCCAGCAGCTCCTGGACAGGGAGTGGGTCACCCCTCCACTTT
CASSSWTGSGSPLHF
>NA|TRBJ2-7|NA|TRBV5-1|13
TGCGCCAGCAGCTTGGAGGTCACGAGGAAGCAGTACTTC
CASSLEVTRKQYF
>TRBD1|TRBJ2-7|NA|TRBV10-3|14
TGTGCCATCAGTGGGGACAGGAGCTCCTACGAGCAGTACTTC
CAISGDRSSYEQYF
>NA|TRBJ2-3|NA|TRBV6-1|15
TGTGCCAGCAGTGAACGAGGGCTCGGCACAGATACGCAGTATTTT
CASSERGLGTDTQYF
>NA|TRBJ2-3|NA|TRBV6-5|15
TGTGCCAGCAGTCCCCTCCCTAGCGGCACAGATACGCAGTATTTT
CASSPLPSGTDTQYF
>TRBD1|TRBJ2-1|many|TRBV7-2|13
TGTGCCAGCAGCTGGACAGGGGTGGGAGAGCAGTTCTTC
CASSWTGVGEQFF
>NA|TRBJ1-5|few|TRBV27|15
TGTGCCAGCAGTATACGGGGGAGTTATAATCAGCCCCAGCATTTT
CASSIRGSYNQPQHF
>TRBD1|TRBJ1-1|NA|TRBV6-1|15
TGTGCCAGCAATTCCAGGACAGGGGGCCTCACTGAAGCTTTCTTT
CASNSRTGGLTEAFF
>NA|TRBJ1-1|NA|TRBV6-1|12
TGTGCCAGCAGTGAAGCCCCACCGGGGGCTTTCTTT
CASSEAPPGAFF
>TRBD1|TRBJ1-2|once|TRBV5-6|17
TGTGCCAGCAGCTTGGACTGGGACAGGGAACAGAACTATGGCTACACCTTC
CASSLDWDREQNYGYTF
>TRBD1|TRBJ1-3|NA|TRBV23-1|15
TGCGCCAGCAGTCAGTATGGGACAGGGGGCAACACCATATATTTT
CASSQYGTGGNTIYF
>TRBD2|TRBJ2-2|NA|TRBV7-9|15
TGTGCCAGCAGCAGCGGGAGGCCGAACACCGGGGAGCTGTTTTTT
CASSSGRPNTGELFF
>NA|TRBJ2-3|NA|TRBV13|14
TGTGCCAGCAGCTTATCCGGCAGGGCAGATACGCAGTATTTT
CASSLSGRADTQYF
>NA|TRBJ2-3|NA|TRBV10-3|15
TGTGCCATCAGTGAGTCCCCGAGGGGCACAGATACGCAGTATTTT
CAISESPRGTDTQYF
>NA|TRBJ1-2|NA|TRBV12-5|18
TGTGCTAGTGGTTTTCAGGATCGCTCTCACCGGCCCCCCTATGGCTACACCTTC
CASGFQDRSHRPPYGYTF
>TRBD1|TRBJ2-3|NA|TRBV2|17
TGTGCCAGCAGACTCGGGACAGGTGTTCTTGGCACAGATACGCAGTATTTT
CASRLGTGVLGTDTQYF
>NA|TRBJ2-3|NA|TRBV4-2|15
TGTGCCAGCAGCCAGAGGAAGGGGTTCACAGATACGCAGTATTTT
CASSQRKGFTDTQYF
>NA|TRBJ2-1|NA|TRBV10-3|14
TGTGCCATCAAGGGGTTCGGAATATACGATGAGCAGTTCTTC
CAIKGFGIYDEQFF
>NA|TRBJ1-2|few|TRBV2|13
TGTGCCAGCAGTGGAACAGTAGTCGCTGGCTACACCTTC
CASSGTVVAGYTF
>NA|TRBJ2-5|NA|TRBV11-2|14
TGTGCCAGCAGCCCTGGACAGAGCAGAAAGACCCAGTACTTC
CASSPGQSRKTQYF
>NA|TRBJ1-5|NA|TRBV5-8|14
TGTGCCAGCAGCTTGTATCAGGGGAATCAGCCCCAGCATTTT
CASSLYQGNQPQHF
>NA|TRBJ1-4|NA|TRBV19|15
TGTGCCAGTAGTATTAGCGGGGGAGGTAATGAAAAACTGTTTTTT
CASSISGGGNEKLFF
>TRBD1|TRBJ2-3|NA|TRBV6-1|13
TGTGCCAGCAGGGACAGGGGTCCAGCTACGCAGTATTTT
CASRDRGPATQYF
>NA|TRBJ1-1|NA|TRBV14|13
TGTGCCAGCAGCCAGGGGCGGAACACTGAAGCTTTCTTT
CASSQGRNTEAFF
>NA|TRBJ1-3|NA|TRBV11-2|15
TGTGCCAGCAGCTTACGGGGGGCTACTGGAAACACCATATATTTT
CASSLRGATGNTIYF
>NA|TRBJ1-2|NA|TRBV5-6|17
TGTGCCAGCAGCATGGATATCCTCGGACAGAATAACTATGGCTACACCTTC
CASSMDILGQNNYGYTF
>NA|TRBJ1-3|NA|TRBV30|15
TGTGCCTGGAGACGGGGGACTAGCTCTGGAAACACCATATATTTT
CAWRRGTSSGNTIYF
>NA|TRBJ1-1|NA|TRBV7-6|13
TGTGCCAGCAGCTTATCCACGGACACTGAAGCTTTCTTT
CASSLSTDTEAFF
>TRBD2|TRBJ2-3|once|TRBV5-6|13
TGTGCCAGCAGCTCTCTAGCGGGGGGGATGCAGTATTTT
CASSSLAGGMQYF
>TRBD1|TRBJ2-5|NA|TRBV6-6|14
TGTGCCAGCAACCAGGGGGCCCTTGTGGAGACCCAGTACTTC
CASNQGALVETQYF
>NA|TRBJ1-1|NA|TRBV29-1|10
TGCAGCGTCATCCACGGTGAAGCTTTCTTT
CSVIHGEAFF
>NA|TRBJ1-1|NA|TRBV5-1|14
TGCGCCAGCAGCTTGGATCCGGGGGACACTGAAGCTTTCTTT
CASSLDPGDTEAFF
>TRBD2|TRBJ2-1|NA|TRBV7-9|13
TGTGCCAGCAGCATTAGCGGGGTCGATGAGCAGTTCTTC
CASSISGVDEQFF
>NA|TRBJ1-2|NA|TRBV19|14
TGTGCCAGTAGTATATGGGGGCAAAACTATGGCTACACCTTC
CASSIWGQNYGYTF
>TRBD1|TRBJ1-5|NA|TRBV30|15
TGTGCCTGGAGTGTAGGGACAGGGGGAAATCAGCCCCAGCATTTT
CAWSVGTGGNQPQHF
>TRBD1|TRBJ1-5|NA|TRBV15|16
TGTGCCACCAGCAGAGATCAAGAAGGGGGCGATCGGCCCCAGCATTTT
CATSRDQEGGDRPQHF
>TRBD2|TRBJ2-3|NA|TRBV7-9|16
TGTGCCAGCAGCTTAGAACCGGGACTAGCGGCAGATACGCAGTATTTT
CASSLEPGLAADTQYF
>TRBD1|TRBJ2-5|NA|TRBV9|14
TGTGCCAGCAGCGGCGGGACAGGGGAGGAGACCCAGTACTTC
CASSGGTGEETQYF
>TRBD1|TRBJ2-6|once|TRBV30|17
TGTGCCTGGACCTCGGGGACAGCACTCTCTGGGGCCAACGTCCTGACTTTC
CAWTSGTALSGANVLTF
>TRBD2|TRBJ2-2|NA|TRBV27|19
TGTGCCAGCAGGATTGTCGGAGCGGGGGGAGGCCTAAACACCGGGGAGCTGTTTTTT
CASRIVGAGGGLNTGELFF
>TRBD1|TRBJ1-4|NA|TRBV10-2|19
TGCGCCAGCAGTAACAAACTCCGGGACAGGGGGTACACTAATGAAAAACTGTTTTTT
CASSNKLRDRGYTNEKLFF
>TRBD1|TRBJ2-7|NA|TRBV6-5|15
TGTGCCAGCAGTTACGTACAGGGGGTTACCTACGAGCAGTACTTC
CASSYVQGVTYEQYF
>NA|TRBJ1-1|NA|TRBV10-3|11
TGTGCCAGTGAGGGGAACACTGAAGCTTTCTTT
CASEGNTEAFF
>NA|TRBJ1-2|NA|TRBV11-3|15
TGTGCCAGCAGCTTAACAGGGAGGGACTATGATGGCTACACCTTC
CASSLTGRDYDGYTF
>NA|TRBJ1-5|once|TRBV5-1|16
TGCGCCAGCAGGCCCTGGGGGCAGGGAACAAATCAGCCCCAGCATTTT
CASRPWGQGTNQPQHF